This T cell receptor (beta chain) was obtained from a study of blood T cells in healthy people across ages. The CDR3 has 16 residues. The J segment lost 6 bases and the V segment lost 2 bases, leaving 10 bases of the junction unmatched. It was with a sample-barcoded 5' primer and a J-beta primer mix that a second PCR of about 6 to 11 cycles was run. A single record per CDR3 protein comes from TCRdb applying MiXCR to the 5' RACE reads. The data contain around 790,000 distinct CDR3 sequences, roughly 44% of them seen just once; the ten biggest clones take up about 19%. This TCR was recovered from a man aged 55-75 years in good health. Sequences were obtained from blood. The chain recombines TRBV12-3 or TRBV12-4 with TRBJ2-1, with 7 bases aligning to TRBD1. CDR3 in DNA: TGTGCCAGCAGTTTAACGCTTGGGACAGTCCTCAATGAGCAGTTCTTC. Amino acid sequence: CASSLTLGTVLNEQFF.